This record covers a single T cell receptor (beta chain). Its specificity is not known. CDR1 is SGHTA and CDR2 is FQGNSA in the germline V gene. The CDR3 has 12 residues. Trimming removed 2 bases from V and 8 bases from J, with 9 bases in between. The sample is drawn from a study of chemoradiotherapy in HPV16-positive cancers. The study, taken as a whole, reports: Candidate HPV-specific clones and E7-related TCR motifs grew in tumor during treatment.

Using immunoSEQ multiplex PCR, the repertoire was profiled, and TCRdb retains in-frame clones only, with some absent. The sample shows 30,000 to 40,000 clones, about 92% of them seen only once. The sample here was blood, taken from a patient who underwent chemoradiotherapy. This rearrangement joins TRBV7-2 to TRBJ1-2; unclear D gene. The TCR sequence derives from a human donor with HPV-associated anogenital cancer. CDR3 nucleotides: TGTGCCAGCAGCTTAAATTTGGTGGGCTACACCTTC. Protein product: CASSLNLVGYTF.